Sequencing of this T cell receptor (beta chain) was carried out in a study of T cell responses to AZD1222 COVID-19 vaccine. The study's findings and limits: Unmutated variant regions reportedly attract nearly half of all spike-specific TCRs.

Method: immunoSEQ multiplex PCR; TCRdb's copy keeps in-frame clones and lacks some. The sample lists about 170,000 clones, approximately 95% occurring once. On this clone: What it binds is not known.

This CDR3 is 17 amino acids long. The germline V gene encodes CDR1 SGHTA and CDR2 FQGNSA. The germline V and J ends were trimmed by 5 bases and 0 bases, with 20 bases remaining between them. Sample: peripheral blood, taken on day 0 of AZD1222 vaccination. The clonotype comes from an adult in good health. The gene calls are TRBV7-2 and TRBJ2-7; TRBD2 is a possible D gene (5 bases). CDR3 nucleotide sequence: TGTGCCAGCAGCCTCTCCCGAGGAGGCCTAAGCTCCTACGAGCAGTACTTC. Its translation: CASSLSRGGLSSYEQYF.